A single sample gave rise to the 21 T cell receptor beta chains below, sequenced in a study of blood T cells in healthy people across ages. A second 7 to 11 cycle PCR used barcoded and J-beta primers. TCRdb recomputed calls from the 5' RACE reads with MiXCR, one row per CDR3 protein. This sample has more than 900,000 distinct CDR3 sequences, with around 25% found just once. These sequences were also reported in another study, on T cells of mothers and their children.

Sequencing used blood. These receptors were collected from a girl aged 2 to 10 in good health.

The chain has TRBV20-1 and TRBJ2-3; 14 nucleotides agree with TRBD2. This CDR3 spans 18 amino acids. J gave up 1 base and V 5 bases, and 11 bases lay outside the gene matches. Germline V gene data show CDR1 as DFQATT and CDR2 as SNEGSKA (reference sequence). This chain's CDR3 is CSAVPGLAGAYGTDTQYF. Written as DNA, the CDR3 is TGCAGTGCTGTACCGGGACTAGCGGGAGCTTATGGCACAGATACGCAGTATTTT.

The CDR3 here is CASSPHRYGYTF. Written as DNA, the CDR3 is TGTGCCAGCAGCCCACACAGATATGGCTACACCTTC. The chain recombines TRBV7-2 with TRBJ1-2, with D unresolved. CDR1 is SGHTA, CDR2 FQGNSA, per germline. V was trimmed by 5 bases and J by 5 bases, leaving 9 bases between them. The CDR3 has 12 residues.

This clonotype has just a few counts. This CDR3 reads CSARDRDSGNTIYF. CDR3 nucleotides: TGCAGTGCTAGAGACAGGGACTCCGGAAACACCATATATTTT. The J gene is TRBJ1-3, the V gene TRBV20-1; D is perhaps TRBD1 (5 bases). Germline CDR1 is DFQATT and CDR2 is SNEGSKA (reference sequence). There are 14 residues in the CDR3. Trimming removed 0 bases from V and 4 bases from J, with 10 bases in between.

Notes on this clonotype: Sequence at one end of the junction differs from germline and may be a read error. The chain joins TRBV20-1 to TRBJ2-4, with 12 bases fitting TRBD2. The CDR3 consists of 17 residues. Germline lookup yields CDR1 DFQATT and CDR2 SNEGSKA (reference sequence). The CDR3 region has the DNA TGTAGTGCTAGTCTGACTAGCGGGAGTTTAACCAAAAACATTCAGTACTTC. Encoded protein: CSASLTSGSLTKNIQYF.

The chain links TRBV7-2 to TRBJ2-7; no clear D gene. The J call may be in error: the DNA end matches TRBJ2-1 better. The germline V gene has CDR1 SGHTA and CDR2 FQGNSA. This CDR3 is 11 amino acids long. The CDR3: CASSFRAEQFF. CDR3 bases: TGTGCCAGCAGCTTTAGGGCTGAGCAGTTCTTC.

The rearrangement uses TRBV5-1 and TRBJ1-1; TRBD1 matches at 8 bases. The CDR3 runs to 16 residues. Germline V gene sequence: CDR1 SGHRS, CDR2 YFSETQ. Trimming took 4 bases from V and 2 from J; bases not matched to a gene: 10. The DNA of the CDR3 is TGCGCCAGCAGCCTGACAGGGGATTCATTAAACACTGAAGCTTTCTTT. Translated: CASSLTGDSLNTEAFF.

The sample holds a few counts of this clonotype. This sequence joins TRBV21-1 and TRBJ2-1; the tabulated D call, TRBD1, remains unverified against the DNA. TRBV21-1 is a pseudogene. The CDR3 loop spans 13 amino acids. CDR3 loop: CASSWCRGNEQFF. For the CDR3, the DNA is TGTGCCAGCAGCTGGTGTCGCGGGAATGAGCAGTTCTTC.

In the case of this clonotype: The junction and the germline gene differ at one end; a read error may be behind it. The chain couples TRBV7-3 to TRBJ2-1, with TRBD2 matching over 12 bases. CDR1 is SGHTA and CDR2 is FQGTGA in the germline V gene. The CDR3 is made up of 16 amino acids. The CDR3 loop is CASRLAGGEPYNEQFF. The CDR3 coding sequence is TGTGCCAGCAGACTAGCGGGAGGCGAACCCTACAATGAACAGTTCTTC.

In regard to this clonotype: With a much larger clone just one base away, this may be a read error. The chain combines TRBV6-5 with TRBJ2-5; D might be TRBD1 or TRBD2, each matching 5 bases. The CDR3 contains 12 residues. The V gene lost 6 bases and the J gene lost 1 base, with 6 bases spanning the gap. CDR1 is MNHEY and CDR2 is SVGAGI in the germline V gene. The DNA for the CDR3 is TGTGCCAGCAGGGGACCCCAAGAGACCCAGTACTTC. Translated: CASRGPQETQYF.

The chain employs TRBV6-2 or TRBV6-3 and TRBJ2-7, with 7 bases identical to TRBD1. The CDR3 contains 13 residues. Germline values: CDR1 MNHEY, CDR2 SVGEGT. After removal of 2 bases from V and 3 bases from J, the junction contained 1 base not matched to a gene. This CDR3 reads CASSYDRDYEQYF. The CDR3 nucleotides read TGTGCCAGCAGTTACGACAGGGACTACGAGCAGTACTTC.

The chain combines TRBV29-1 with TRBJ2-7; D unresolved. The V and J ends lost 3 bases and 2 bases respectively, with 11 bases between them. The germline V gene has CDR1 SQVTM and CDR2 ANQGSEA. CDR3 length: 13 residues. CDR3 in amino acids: CSVEEGSAYEQYF. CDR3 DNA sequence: TGCAGCGTTGAGGAAGGATCGGCCTACGAGCAGTACTTC.

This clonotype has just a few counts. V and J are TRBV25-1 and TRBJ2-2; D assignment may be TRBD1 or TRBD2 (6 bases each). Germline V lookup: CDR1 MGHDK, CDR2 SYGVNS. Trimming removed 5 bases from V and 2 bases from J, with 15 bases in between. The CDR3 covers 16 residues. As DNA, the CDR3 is TGTGCCAGCAGTAGGGGGGACTCATTAAACACCGGGGAGCTGTTTTTT. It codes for CASSRGDSLNTGELFF.

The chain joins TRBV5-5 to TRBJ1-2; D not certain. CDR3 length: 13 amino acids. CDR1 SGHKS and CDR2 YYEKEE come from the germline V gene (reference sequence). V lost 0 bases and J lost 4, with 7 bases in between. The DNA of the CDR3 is TGTGCCAGCAGCTTGGATGTGGTCTATGGCTACACCTTC. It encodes CASSLDVVYGYTF.

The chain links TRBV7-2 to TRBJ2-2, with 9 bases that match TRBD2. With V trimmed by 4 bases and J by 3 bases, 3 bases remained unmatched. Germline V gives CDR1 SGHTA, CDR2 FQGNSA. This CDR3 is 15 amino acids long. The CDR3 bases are TGTGCCAGCAGCTCACTAGCGGGCTACACCGGGGAGCTGTTTTTT. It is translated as CASSSLAGYTGELFF.

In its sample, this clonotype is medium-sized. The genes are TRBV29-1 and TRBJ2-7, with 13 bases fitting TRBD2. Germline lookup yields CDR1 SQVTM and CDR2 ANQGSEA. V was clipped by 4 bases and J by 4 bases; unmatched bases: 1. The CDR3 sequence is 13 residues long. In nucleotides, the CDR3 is TGCAGCGTTGGGACTAGCGGGAGTTACGAGCAGTACTTC. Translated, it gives CSVGTSGSYEQYF.

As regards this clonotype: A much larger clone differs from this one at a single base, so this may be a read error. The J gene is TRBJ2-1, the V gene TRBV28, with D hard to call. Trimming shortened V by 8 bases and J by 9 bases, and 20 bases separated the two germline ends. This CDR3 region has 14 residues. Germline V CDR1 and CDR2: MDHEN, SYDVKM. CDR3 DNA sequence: TGTGCCAGCCGGAAACACCAAATACACAGTGAGCAGTTCTTC. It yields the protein CASRKHQIHSEQFF.

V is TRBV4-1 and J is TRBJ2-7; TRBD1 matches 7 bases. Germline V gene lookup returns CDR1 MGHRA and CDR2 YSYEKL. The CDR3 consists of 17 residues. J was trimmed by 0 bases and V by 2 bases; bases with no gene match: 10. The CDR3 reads CASSQPWSGTDSYEQYF. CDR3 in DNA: TGCGCCAGCAGCCAACCTTGGTCCGGGACAGACTCCTACGAGCAGTACTTC.

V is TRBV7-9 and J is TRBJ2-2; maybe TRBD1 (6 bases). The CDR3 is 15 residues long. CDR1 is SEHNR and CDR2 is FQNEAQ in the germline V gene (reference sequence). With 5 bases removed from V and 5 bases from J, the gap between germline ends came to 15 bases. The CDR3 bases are TGTGCCAGCAGCGCAGACAACAGGGTTACCGGGGAGCTGTTTTTT. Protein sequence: CASSADNRVTGELFF.

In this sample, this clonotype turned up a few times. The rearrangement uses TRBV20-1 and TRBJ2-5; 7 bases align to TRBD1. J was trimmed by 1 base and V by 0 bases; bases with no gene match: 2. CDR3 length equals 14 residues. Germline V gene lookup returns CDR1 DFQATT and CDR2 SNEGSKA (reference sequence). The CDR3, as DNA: TGCAGTGCTAGAGATCGGGACAGCCAAGAGACCCAGTACTTC. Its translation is CSARDRDSQETQYF.

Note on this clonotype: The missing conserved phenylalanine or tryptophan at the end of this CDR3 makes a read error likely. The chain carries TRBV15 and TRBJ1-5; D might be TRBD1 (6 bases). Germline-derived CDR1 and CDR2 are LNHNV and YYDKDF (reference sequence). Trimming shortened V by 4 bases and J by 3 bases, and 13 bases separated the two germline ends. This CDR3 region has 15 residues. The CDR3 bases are TGTGCCACCAGCACAACAGGGACCTCCAATCAGCCCCAGCATCTT. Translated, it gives CATSTTGTSNQPQHL.

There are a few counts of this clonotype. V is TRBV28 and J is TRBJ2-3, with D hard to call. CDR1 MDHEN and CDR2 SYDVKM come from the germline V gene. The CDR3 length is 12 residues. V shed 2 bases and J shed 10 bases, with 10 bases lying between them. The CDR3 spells CASSLGFLAQYF. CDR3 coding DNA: TGTGCCAGCAGTTTAGGGTTCCTGGCGCAGTATTTT.